These 21 T cell receptor beta chains share one sample of origin, sequenced in a study of blood T cell repertoires in COVID-19. Assay used: immunoSEQ multiplex PCR; TCRdb lists only in-frame clones, some missing. Counted here are a few hundred thousand clones, approximately 88% occurring once; the ten biggest clones make up 5.5% to 7%. The sequenced sample was peripheral blood. The origin of the receptors is a woman aged 25 to 45 who had recovered from COVID-19.

This clone was seen just once. The chain employs TRBV5-5 and TRBJ2-2; D perhaps matches TRBD2 (5 bases). CDR1 SGHKS and CDR2 YYEKEE come from the germline V gene (reference sequence). The ends were cut back, 4 bases at V and 4 bases at J, with 14 bases in the middle. The CDR3 has 15 residues. The CDR3 loop is CASSTPRASTGELFF. The CDR3 DNA is TGTGCCAGCAGCACCCCGCGGGCTTCCACCGGGGAGCTGTTTTTT.

This rearrangement joins TRBV7-9 to TRBJ1-5, with D uncertain. Trimming removed 5 bases at V and 5 bases at J, with 7 bases between. CDR3 size: 12 residues. Germline CDR1 reads SEHNR; CDR2 reads FQNEAQ (reference sequence). The CDR3 DNA reads as TGTGCCAGCAGCCCCGGAGATCAGCCCCAGCATTTT. Its translation: CASSPGDQPQHF.

This clone was found once. The rearrangement links TRBV6-5 to TRBJ1-2; D not resolved. The V end lost 3 bases, the J end lost 7 bases, and 18 bases lay between the germline ends. This CDR3 spans 15 amino acids. The germline V gene has CDR1 MNHEY and CDR2 SVGAGI. The CDR3 region has the DNA TGTGCCAGCAGTTATCTCGGTCCAGGTCGGTCTGGCTACACCTTC. Amino acid sequence: CASSYLGPGRSGYTF.

The V gene is TRBV7-6, the J gene TRBJ2-1; 10 positions match TRBD2. The CDR3 length is 15 residues. The V and J ends lost 3 bases and 7 bases, in that order; junction bases with no gene match: 6. Germline lookup yields CDR1 SGHVS and CDR2 FNYEAQ. CDR3 DNA: TGTGCCAGCAGCTTCCTCGGGACTAGCGAAAATGAGCAGTTCTTC. Encoded protein: CASSFLGTSENEQFF. The full variable domain, rest sourced from reference TRBV7-6 and TRBJ2-1, is GAGVSQSPRYKVTKRGQDVALRCDPISGHVSLYWYRQALGQGPEFLTYFNYEAQQDKSGLPNDRFSAERPEGSISTLTIQRTEQRDSAMYRCASSFLGTSENEQFFGPGTRLTVL.

The chain recombines TRBV11-3 with TRBJ2-7; a weak D match, TRBD1 (6 bases). CDR1 is SGHNT and CDR2 is YENEEA in the germline V gene. The CDR3 sequence is 13 residues long. V dropped 3 bases and J dropped 3 bases, with 9 bases sitting between them. In DNA form, the CDR3 reads TGTGCCAGCAGCTTCGTAGGGGGCTACGAGCAGTACTTC. Encoded protein: CASSFVGGYEQYF.

The chain joins TRBV2 to TRBJ2-5, with 7 positions matching TRBD2. The length of the CDR3 is 15 residues. J gave up 2 bases and V 6 bases, and 9 bases lay outside the gene matches. Germline V gene data show CDR1 as SNHLY and CDR2 as FYNNEI. The CDR3 DNA reads as TGTGCCAGCAGCAAATTGGGACTACCTCAAGAGACCCAGTACTTC. It translates to CASSKLGLPQETQYF.

The V and J genes are TRBV7-2 and TRBJ1-4; D is possibly TRBD1 (5 bases). The CDR3 loop spans 16 amino acids. CDR1 is SGHTA, CDR2 FQGNSA, per germline. The V and J ends lost 0 bases and 3 bases respectively, with 11 bases between them. The CDR3 protein is CASSLAIDRSNEKLFF. In DNA form, the CDR3 reads TGTGCCAGCAGCTTAGCTATAGACAGATCTAATGAAAAACTGTTTTTT.

The V and J genes are TRBV24-1 and TRBJ2-1, with 9 bases matching TRBD1. The CDR3 is 16 residues long. J lost 8 bases, V lost 0 bases, and 7 bases had no gene match. CDR1 is KGHDR, CDR2 SFDVKD, per germline. DNA for the CDR3: TGTGCCACCAGTGATTTGGACAGGGGGATTAGTCATGAGCAGTTCTTC. It translates to CATSDLDRGISHEQFF.

This clone came up a few times. This chain joins TRBV28 and TRBJ1-2; D uncertain. V was clipped by 2 bases and J by 1 base, with 11 bases between them. The CDR3 sequence is 15 residues long. Germline assignment: CDR1 MDHEN and CDR2 SYDVKM. CDR3 amino acids: CASSLRLRGNYGYTF. DNA of the CDR3: TGTGCCAGCAGTTTAAGGTTACGGGGTAACTATGGCTACACCTTC.

This clone is a singleton in its sample. This chain uses TRBV4-2 with TRBJ2-6; possibly TRBD1 for D (5 bases). CDR1 and CDR2 (germline): LGHNA, YNFKEQ. Trimming took off 0 bases at V and 4 bases at J, with 13 bases between the two ends. CDR3 length: 17 residues. The CDR3 protein is CASSQEFWGGGANVLTF. DNA for the CDR3: TGTGCCAGCAGCCAAGAATTTTGGGGCGGCGGGGCCAACGTCCTGACTTTC.

J is TRBJ2-3 and V is TRBV12-3 or TRBV12-4, with D tentatively TRBD1 (5 bases). V was shortened by 8 bases and J by 6 bases, with 12 bases between the two germline ends. The CDR3 is made up of 12 amino acids. The CDR3 DNA reads TGTGCCAGCCGACTGACAGCTGATACGCAGTATTTT. Its translation: CASRLTADTQYF.

This clone was seen a single time. V gene TRBV18 combines with J gene TRBJ1-1, with 9 bases aligning to TRBD1. V was clipped by 3 bases and J by 5 bases; unmatched bases: 7. The CDR3 is made up of 15 amino acids. Germline V gene sequence: CDR1 KGHSH, CDR2 LQKENI. This CDR3 reads CASSPEQGARTEAFF. As DNA, the CDR3 is TGTGCCAGCTCACCCGAACAGGGGGCTCGGACTGAAGCTTTCTTT.

The chain carries TRBV18 and TRBJ1-4; D might be TRBD1 (6 bases). Trimming shortened V by 3 bases and J by 4 bases, and 15 bases separated the two germline ends. Germline CDR1 reads KGHSH; CDR2 reads LQKENI. This CDR3 is built from 16 residues. The CDR3 region has the DNA TGTGCCAGCTCACCGTCTAGGGGGACCCGTAATGAAAAACTGTTTTTT. Residues: CASSPSRGTRNEKLFF.

The rearrangement links TRBV3-1 (or the pseudogene TRBV3-2) to TRBJ1-3; 8 nucleotides align to TRBD1. CDR3 length: 15 amino acids. Losses at the gene ends were 1 base for V and 3 bases for J; bases not matched to a gene: 2. Germline assignment: CDR1 LGHDT and CDR2 YNNKEL (reference sequence). CDR3 region: CASSQGRGRGNTIYF. The CDR3 nucleotides read TGTGCCAGCAGCCAAGGCAGGGGGCGTGGAAACACCATATATTTT.

This rearrangement joins TRBV28 to TRBJ1-2; D unresolved. V was trimmed by 10 bases and J by 8 bases, leaving 20 bases between them. Germline V lookup: CDR1 MDHEN, CDR2 SYDVKM. The CDR3 consists of 13 residues. The CDR3 coding sequence is TGTGCCACCCTTAAAACTCCGGCGCGGGGCTACACCTTC. As protein: CATLKTPARGYTF.

The J gene is TRBJ1-2, the V gene TRBV5-4, with TRBD1 matching 7 bases. The CDR3 contains 15 residues. The V and J ends lost 6 bases and 5 bases, in that order; junction bases with no gene match: 13. Germline V lookup: CDR1 SGHNT, CDR2 YYREEE (reference sequence). CDR3 in amino acids: CASTNVGGQTYGYTF. The CDR3 nucleotides are TGTGCCAGCACCAACGTAGGGGGACAGACTTATGGCTACACCTTC.

The J gene is TRBJ1-3, the V gene TRBV18; TRBD1 is a possible D gene (6 bases). The germline V gene has CDR1 KGHSH and CDR2 LQKENI. The CDR3 loop spans 16 amino acids. V dropped 0 bases and J dropped 2 bases, with 11 bases sitting between them. The DNA of the CDR3 is TGTGCCAGCTCACCACCGAGGGACACCCCTGGAAACACCATATATTTT. This translates into CASSPPRDTPGNTIYF.

The V gene is TRBV9, the J gene TRBJ1-2, with 11 positions matching TRBD1. This CDR3 comprises 14 residues. The trim removed 5 bases at V and 4 bases at J, leaving 4 bases unmatched. CDR1 is SGDLS, CDR2 YYNGEE, per germline. The DNA for the CDR3 is TGTGCCAGCAGTCCCGGACAGGGGGCCTATGGCTACACCTTC. Translation gives CASSPGQGAYGYTF.

J is TRBJ1-2 and V is TRBV7-9; D is perhaps TRBD1 (6 bases). V lost 0 bases and J 6 bases, leaving 17 bases between the germline ends. The V gene's germline CDR1 is SEHNR and CDR2 FQNEAQ (reference sequence). The CDR3 extends over 16 amino acids. In DNA, the CDR3 is TGTGCCAGCAGCTTAGCTCCGGGACACCCCTCCGATGGCTACACCTTC. Translating it yields CASSLAPGHPSDGYTF.

The chain couples TRBV7-2 to TRBJ1-4; maybe TRBD1 (5 bases). CDR3 length: 14 residues. With 1 base removed from V and 8 bases from J, the gap between germline ends came to 11 bases. CDR1 SGHTA and CDR2 FQGNSA come from the germline V gene. CDR3 sequence reads: CASSLGRVDEKLFF. Written as DNA, the CDR3 is TGTGCCAGCAGCTTAGGCAGGGTAGACGAAAAACTGTTTTTT.

This clone was detected only a few times. V usage is TRBV4-2 and J usage is TRBJ2-5, with 12 positions matching TRBD1. CDR1 is LGHNA and CDR2 is YNFKEQ in the germline V gene. The CDR3 is 16 amino acids. After removal of 4 bases from V and 5 bases from J, the junction contained 8 bases not matched to a gene. CDR3 DNA sequence: TGTGCCAGCAGCCTGGGACAGGGGGCAGGAGGGGAGACCCAGTACTTC. This codes for CASSLGQGAGGETQYF.